The sequence of this T cell receptor beta chain was determined in a study of graft-versus-host responses after intestinal transplantation. Background on the study: Transplantation in recipients was multivisceral, liver-intestinal, or isolated intestinal. Overall study results and limits: The highest levels of circulating GvH clones went along with early declines in HvG clones after transplant. Within allografts, high graft-versus-host to host-versus-graft clonal ratios were seen among patients with graft-donor T cell macrochimerism. GvH clones surfaced in recipient marrow, some emerging earlier in ileum or blood.

On this clone: As yet, its antigen is unknown.

TCRdb keeps only in-frame clones here, not all; method: immunoSEQ multiplex PCR. The profile covers over 85,000 clones, with about nine tenths appearing a single time and 0.15% to 0.2% taken by the ten largest. V was pared by 5 bases and J by 8 bases, with 9 bases of the junction left unmatched. Per germline, CDR1 SGHNT and CDR2 YYREEE (reference sequence). The CDR3 is made up of 14 amino acids. The V gene is TRBV5-4, the J gene TRBJ1-1; 10 bases are shared with TRBD1. The material was unstimulated CD4+ T cells sorted from spleen or lymph node cells, obtained before transplant. The TCR sequence derives from a human donor who was the organ donor for an intestinal transplant. CDR3 sequence reads: CASSSPGTGEEAFF. The CDR3 coding sequence is TGTGCCAGCAGTTCCCCCGGGACAGGGGAAGAAGCTTTCTTT.